These 27 T cell receptor beta chains were sequenced from one sample in a study of CD8 T cells in Susac syndrome. Random hexamers served to reverse transcribe roughly 0.5 to 1 ug RNA. From the immunoSEQ multiplex PCR reads, TCRdb called clonotypes with MiXCR, one entry per CDR3 protein. This table holds around 81,000 distinct CDR3 sequences, roughly 94% found once. The sequencing sample was made of CD8+ T cells from PBMCs. Receptors were obtained from a human donor with Susac syndrome.

The CDR3 region has the DNA TGTGCCAGCAATCCTGTAGCGGGAGCCCCATTGGGAGGCAATGAGCAGTTCTTC. Amino acids: CASNPVAGAPLGGNEQFF. The chain links TRBV2 to TRBJ2-1, with 9 nucleotides matching TRBD2. Trimming cost V 7 bases and J 6 bases; bases outside gene matches: 19. The CDR3 totals 18 residues. Germline lookup yields CDR1 SNHLY and CDR2 FYNNEI. The full variable domain, completed using reference TRBV2 and TRBJ2-1, is EPEVTQTPSHQVTQMGQEVILRCVPISNHLYFYWYRQILGQKVEFLVSFYNNEISEKSEIFDDQFSVERPDGSNFTLKIRSTKLEDSAMYFCASNPVAGAPLGGNEQFFGPGTRLTVL.

The V call is TRBV5-6, the J call TRBJ1-2; 9 bases map to TRBD1. V gave up 5 bases and J gave up 4 bases; unmatched junction bases: 9. The CDR3 runs to 15 residues. Germline V gene data show CDR1 as SGHDT and CDR2 as YYEEEE. In DNA form, the CDR3 reads TGTGCCAGCAGTCCCGGGGGACAGGGTGGCTATGGCTACACCTTC. Translation gives CASSPGGQGGYGYTF.

V usage is TRBV13 and J usage is TRBJ2-1; the D gene is possibly TRBD1 (5 bases). Germline V lookup: CDR1 PRHDT, CDR2 FYEKMQ (reference sequence). This CDR3 has 13 residues. Trimming stripped 1 base from V and 6 bases from J, with 7 bases between. CDR3 nucleotides: TGTGCCAGCAGCTTAGCCAGGGCCAATGAGCAGTTCTTC. As protein: CASSLARANEQFF. Based on the CDR3 plus reference TRBV13 and TRBJ2-1, the full variable domain is AAGVIQSPRHLIKEKRETATLKCYPIPRHDTVYWYQQGPGQDPQFLISFYEKMQSDKGSIPDRFSAQQFSDYHSELNMSSLELGDSALYFCASSLARANEQFFGPGTRLTVL.

The V call is TRBV19, the J call TRBJ1-2, with D hard to call. V lost 5 bases to trimming and J lost 8 bases, with 15 bases between them. This CDR3 spans 13 amino acids. The V gene's germline CDR1 is LNHDA and CDR2 SQIVND (reference sequence). The CDR3 DNA sequence: TGTGCCAGTAGTGTGGCAGAGACCAGCGGCTACACCTTC. Its translation: CASSVAETSGYTF.

The chain carries TRBV4-3 and TRBJ2-1, with 7 bases identical to TRBD1. The trim removed 1 base at V and 3 bases at J, leaving 6 bases unmatched. Germline loops: CDR1 LGHNA, CDR2 YSLEER. There are 16 residues in the CDR3. CDR3 protein: CASSQGPRGYYNEQFF. CDR3 DNA: TGCGCCAGCAGCCAAGGCCCCAGGGGGTACTACAATGAGCAGTTCTTC.

The chain joins TRBV12-3 or TRBV12-4 to TRBJ2-5; 16 positions match TRBD2. V lost 4 bases and J lost 3; bases outside the gene matches: 2. The CDR3 has 16 residues. The CDR3 nucleotides are TGTGCCAGCAGTTCCGGGACTAGCGGGGGGGAAGAGACCCAGTACTTC. Translation: CASSSGTSGGEETQYF.

The genes are TRBV12-5 and TRBJ2-1, with 7 nucleotides matching TRBD1. The V gene's germline CDR1 is LGHNT and CDR2 FRNRAP. This CDR3 has 16 residues. V trimming: 3 bases; J trimming: 3 bases; junction bases outside the gene matches: 8. CDR3 nucleotide sequence: TGTGCTAGTGGTTTCCTCCCAGACAGGGACTACAATGAGCAGTTCTTC. As protein: CASGFLPDRDYNEQFF.

The chain joins TRBV27 to TRBJ2-7, with unresolved D. The CDR3 has 15 residues. Germline assignment: CDR1 MNHEY and CDR2 SMNVEV (reference sequence). V was trimmed by 2 bases and J by 0 bases, leaving 11 bases between them. The CDR3, as DNA: TGTGCCAGCAGTTTAGATCCATCGAGCTCCTACGAGCAGTACTTC. It yields the protein CASSLDPSSSYEQYF.

The sample holds one count of this clonotype. CDR3 residues: CASSPGHFQETQYF. CDR3 in DNA: TGTGCCAGCAGCCCGGGACATTTCCAAGAGACCCAGTACTTC. J is TRBJ2-5 and V is TRBV2, with D maybe TRBD1 (6 bases). V gave up 6 bases and J gave up 1 base, with 12 bases separating them. Germline V lookup: CDR1 SNHLY, CDR2 FYNNEI. The CDR3 spans 14 residues. Drawing the rest from reference TRBV2 and TRBJ2-5, the complete variable domain is EPEVTQTPSHQVTQMGQEVILRCVPISNHLYFYWYRQILGQKVEFLVSFYNNEISEKSEIFDDQFSVERPDGSNFTLKIRSTKLEDSAMYFCASSPGHFQETQYFGPGTRLLVL.

This chain links TRBV7-2 with TRBJ2-7; TRBD1 is a possible D gene (6 bases). V lost 5 bases and J lost 0, with 14 bases in between. CDR1 is SGHTA, CDR2 FQGNSA, per germline. The CDR3 totals 15 residues. The CDR3 DNA sequence: TGTGCCAGCAGCCCAACAGGGAGTAGCTCCTACGAGCAGTACTTC. Protein product: CASSPTGSSSYEQYF.

The chain has TRBV4-2 and TRBJ2-1, with D possibly matching TRBD2 (6 bases). Per germline, CDR1 LGHNA and CDR2 YNFKEQ. The CDR3 runs 16 residues. V was trimmed by 0 bases and J by 9 bases, leaving 18 bases between them. DNA for the CDR3: TGTGCCAGCAGCCAAGAAACGGGCCCCCTCGGGGGTGAGCAGTTCTTC. It encodes CASSQETGPLGGEQFF.

This clonotype came up once. The rearrangement uses TRBV15 and TRBJ2-2; D is uncertain. Trimming cost V 1 base and J 6 bases, with 12 bases left between them. There are 15 residues in the CDR3. Germline values: CDR1 LNHNV, CDR2 YYDKDF (reference sequence). For the CDR3, the DNA is TGTGCCACCAGCAGAGTCCCAGCTGTCGCCGGGGAGCTGTTTTTT. It is translated as CATSRVPAVAGELFF.

This clonotype is a singleton in its sample. V is TRBV10-3 and J is TRBJ2-7, with D maybe TRBD1 (6 bases). Germline V gene sequence: CDR1 ENHRY, CDR2 SYGVKD. There are 15 residues in the CDR3. Trimming shortened V by 11 bases and J by 5 bases, and 25 bases separated the two germline ends. CDR3 DNA sequence: TGTGCCCACCGGGGCGGTTCAGGGGATCGCGACGAGCAGTACTTC. Residues: CAHRGGSGDRDEQYF.

The chain uses TRBV19 and TRBJ1-5; the D is unclear. Germline values: CDR1 LNHDA, CDR2 SQIVND (reference sequence). Trimming removed 1 base from V and 4 bases from J, with 11 bases in between. The CDR3 loop spans 15 amino acids. The CDR3: CASSIGRRGNQPQHF. DNA for the CDR3: TGTGCCAGTAGTATAGGGAGGCGAGGGAATCAGCCCCAGCATTTT.

J is TRBJ2-7 and V is TRBV5-6; D remains unclear. This CDR3 is built from 13 residues. Germline V gene data show CDR1 as SGHDT and CDR2 as YYEEEE. Deletions cut 5 bases from V and 2 bases from J, with 11 bases between. CDR3 residues: CASSRVAPYEQYF. The CDR3 DNA reads as TGTGCCAGCAGTAGGGTAGCCCCCTACGAGCAGTACTTC.

The chain links TRBV18 to TRBJ1-5; D gene ambiguous. Deletions cut 3 bases from V and 5 bases from J, with 14 bases between. The CDR3 contains 15 residues. CDR1 is KGHSH, CDR2 LQKENI, per germline. This CDR3 is CASSPARVADQPQHF. CDR3 coding DNA: TGTGCCAGCTCACCGGCTAGGGTTGCGGATCAGCCCCAGCATTTT.

The rearrangement uses TRBV30 and TRBJ2-7; TRBD2 agrees at 7 bases. The V gene end was trimmed by 5 bases and the J gene end by 1 base; junction bases not matched to a gene: 5. From germline, CDR1 is GTSNPN and CDR2 SVGIG (reference sequence). CDR3 length: 13 residues. The CDR3 loop is CAWDGGTSYEQYF. The CDR3 bases are TGTGCCTGGGACGGGGGGACTTCCTACGAGCAGTACTTC.

The J gene is TRBJ1-6, the V gene TRBV12-3 or TRBV12-4; D unresolved. Trimming pared 3 bases from V and 8 bases from J, leaving 14 bases between. This CDR3 spans 15 amino acids. CDR3 coding DNA: TGTGCCAGCAGTTTTCCTCGGACGGAATATTCACCCCTCCACTTT. Amino acids: CASSFPRTEYSPLHF.

The V and J genes are TRBV27 and TRBJ2-7; TRBD1 or TRBD2 may be the D gene (6 bases each). This CDR3 comprises 16 residues. With 5 bases removed from V and 2 bases from J, the gap between germline ends came to 19 bases. Looked up from germline, CDR1 is MNHEY and CDR2 is SMNVEV (reference sequence). CDR3 protein: CASSPSLGGLAYEQYF. DNA for the CDR3: TGTGCCAGCAGTCCCTCCCTAGGGGGGCTCGCCTACGAGCAGTACTTC.

The gene calls are TRBV25-1 and TRBJ1-4; 12 bases fit TRBD1. Trimming took 4 bases from V and 4 from J; bases not matched to a gene: 4. This CDR3 has 16 amino acids. The germline CDR1 and CDR2 sequences are MGHDK and SYGVNS. CDR3 coding DNA: TGTGCCAGCAGTGGAGGGACAGGGGGCGGTAATGAAAAACTGTTTTTT. Translated, it gives CASSGGTGGGNEKLFF.

The chain combines TRBV27 with TRBJ2-1; D is possibly TRBD1 or TRBD2 (5 bases each). The CDR3 covers 14 residues. CDR1 and CDR2 (germline): MNHEY, SMNVEV (reference sequence). The V gene lost 2 bases and the J gene lost 2 bases, with 7 bases spanning the gap. The CDR3 sequence is CASSLVGAYNEQFF. CDR3 in DNA: TGTGCCAGCAGTTTAGTGGGGGCCTACAATGAGCAGTTCTTC.

This clonotype appeared once. The chain uses TRBV27 and TRBJ2-7; D unclear. Trimming shortened V by 5 bases and J by 4 bases, and 30 bases separated the two germline ends. The CDR3 is 19 amino acids. Germline V lookup: CDR1 MNHEY, CDR2 SMNVEV (reference sequence). CDR3 protein: CASSPRQVVRVGMVYEQYF. DNA for the CDR3: TGTGCCAGCAGTCCCAGGCAGGTGGTACGCGTAGGGATGGTATACGAGCAGTACTTC.

This chain links TRBV7-9 with TRBJ2-5; no reliable D call. This CDR3 has 14 residues. Looked up from germline, CDR1 is SEHNR and CDR2 is FQNEAQ (reference sequence). Trimming removed 7 bases from V and 2 bases from J, with 14 bases in between. The CDR3 nucleotides read TGTGCCAGCACCCGGCAGGTGCCACAAGAGACCCAGTACTTC. Its protein product is CASTRQVPQETQYF.

The chain joins TRBV13 to TRBJ2-1; 9 bases agree with TRBD2. Germline lookup yields CDR1 PRHDT and CDR2 FYEKMQ (reference sequence). The CDR3 contains 16 residues. Trimming took 5 bases from V and 4 from J; bases not matched to a gene: 9. CDR3: CASSPSVAGAYNEQFF. The CDR3 nucleotides read TGTGCCAGCAGCCCCTCCGTAGCGGGAGCTTACAATGAGCAGTTCTTC.

The rearrangement uses TRBV4-3 and TRBJ1-1; 8 bases fit TRBD1. The junction had 7 bases not matched to a gene; V was cut back by 0 bases and J by 1 base. The CDR3 contains 17 residues. Looked up from germline, CDR1 is LGHNA and CDR2 is YSLEER. CDR3 region: CASSQDARGRSNTEAFF. CDR3 DNA: TGCGCCAGCAGCCAAGATGCCAGGGGGCGTTCGAACACTGAAGCTTTCTTT.

V and J are TRBV5-1 and TRBJ2-7; D gene uncertain. Trimming shortened V by 1 base and J by 7 bases, and 15 bases separated the two germline ends. CDR3 length equals 14 residues. CDR1 SGHRS and CDR2 YFSETQ come from the germline V gene. The chain's CDR3 is CASSLIGPFEEQYF. The CDR3 nucleotides read TGCGCCAGCAGCTTGATCGGGCCTTTCGAGGAGCAGTACTTC.

Note on this clonotype: Sequence at one end of the junction differs from germline and may be a read error. The rearrangement links TRBV2 to TRBJ2-7; 7 bases are shared with TRBD1. The germline gives CDR1 SNHLY, CDR2 FYNNEI. CDR3 length equals 13 residues. The CDR3 is CASSEYRVTGTFF. CDR3 nucleotides: TGTGCCAGCAGTGAATATAGGGTGACAGGGACATTCTTC.